This T cell receptor beta chain was sequenced during a study of blood T cell repertoires in COVID-19. About the study: There were acute and convalescent COVID-19 samples, and they came from the United States, Italy and Spain. From T cells, B-cell-depleted T cells, or PBMCs came the material, which was cDNA or gDNA.

In the original analysis: Amplifying reference gene primers gave estimates of nucleated cell counts. Some clones are missing from TCRdb's copy, which holds only in-frame ones; the method was immunoSEQ multiplex PCR. V, J and clone size are taken as reported in that table, and D and trimming were inferred from the DNA itself. The sample yields about 210,000 clones, 92% seen once. Germline lookup yields CDR1 SGDLS and CDR2 YYNGEE. The V and J ends lost 0 bases and 5 bases respectively, with 15 bases between them. The CDR3 runs to 15 residues. The chain uses TRBV9 and TRBJ2-7, with a tentative D call TRBD2 (5 bases). This sequence was found in a young man with acute or convalescent COVID-19. The sequenced sample was peripheral blood. CDR3 region: CASSVGGPSSDEQYF. CDR3 nucleotides: TGTGCCAGCAGCGTAGGCGGTCCTAGCTCGGACGAGCAGTACTTC. The variable domain in full, with the rest retrieved from reference TRBV9 and TRBJ2-7, is DSGVTQTPKHLITATGQRVTLRCSPRSGDLSVYWYQQSLDQGLQFLIQYYNGEERAKGNILERFSAQQFPDLHSELNLSSLELGDSALYFCASSVGGPSSDEQYFGPGTRLTVT.